Only a few counts were recorded for the clone carrying this T cell receptor (beta chain). The record originates from a study of low-dose radiotherapy and immunotherapy resistance in tumors. CDR3 length: 11 amino acids. Trimming shortened V by 10 bases and J by 4 bases, and 10 bases separated the two germline ends. Germline V gene sequence: CDR1 MNHEY, CDR2 SVGEGT. Alpha and beta chains were covered, as first-strand cDNA relied on TRAV- and TRBV-specific primers. TCR amplification ran 20 PCR cycles using constant-region and V-primer adapter primers. TCRdb analysed the reads with MiXCR anew, one entry per CDR3 protein. The sample consists of under 20,000 distinct CDR3 sequences, roughly 70% of them appearing once. Eligibility was restricted to patients presenting with advanced solid tumors that lacked tumor-infiltrating lymphocytes.

This chain uses TRBV6-2 or TRBV6-3 with TRBJ1-2; D uncertain. The receptor was isolated from a human donor with advanced metastatic prostate, ovarian, gallbladder or colorectal cancer (not recorded which). This table probably holds off-target reads from a library built for another chain. Here the CDR3 reads CATLQSYGYTF. CDR3 nucleotides: TGTGCCACCCTCCAGTCCTATGGCTACACCTTC.